This T cell receptor beta chain was captured by sequencing in a study of response to subunit inactivated influenza vaccine (dated by TCRdb to 2016 to 2019). The study in broad terms: Deep quantitative T cell receptor repertoire profiling was used in the study to track responses to a trivalent subunit inactivated influenza vaccine.

This clonotype was counted between two and nine times. The target of this receptor is not known. No base quality information exists; no much larger clone differs at one position. V drops 11 bases and J drops 1 base, leaving 14 bases in between. The CDR3 spans 13 residues, from the cysteine through the phenylalanine. The read is trimmed to its CDR3 DNA, 39 bases read in frame from base 1. CDR1 and CDR2 (SGHDN, FVKESK) derive from the germline V gene. General conclusions and limits of the study: The authors suggested that each seasonal influenza vaccination may recruit only a limited number of new T cells.

The method was RT-PCR. For sequencing, an Illumina HiSeq 2500 was employed. The public reads were run again by TCRdb, first through fastp at Q25 and then through MiXCR, and only productive beta chains were kept. One record per CDR3 amino acid sequence lists the most common genes and DNA. The sample table holds about 780,000 distinct CDR3 sequences, of which around 18% were seen once. Clones ranked in the top ten supply roughly 11% of the sample. Here the chain combines TRBV14 and TRBJ1-1; TRBD1 is a weak D gene call, 5 bases matching. This TCR was sampled from a man over 45 who received an inactivated influenza vaccine. Donor details come from another sample of the same person, matched by shared clones. The sample here was PBMCs from blood, taken 5 days after vaccination. The bases read TGTGCCTCTACGGTCGGACAGAACACTGAAGCTTTCTTT. Its protein reads: CASTVGQNTEAFF. The CDR3, completed at both ends by the reference TRBV14 and TRBJ1-1 genes, gives the full variable domain EAGVTQFPSHSVIEKGQTVTLRCDPISGHDNLYWYRRVMGKEIKFLLHFVKESKQDESGMPNNRFLAERTGGTYSTLKVQPAELEDSGVYFCASTVGQNTEAFFGQGTRLTVV.